This note documents a single T cell receptor beta chain sequence. Its antigen is still unknown. The data were obtained in a study of monozygotic twins with cystic fibrosis. Study-wide results and caveats: Clonality was generally low (median about 0.01), higher in the most severe patients. Co-twins had the most similar V usage for 13 of 16 pairs, J for 8.

Here immunoSEQ multiplex PCR was the method, and the copy in TCRdb shows in-frame clones only, minus some. This table holds approximately 33,000 clones, under 90% found once. Trimming took off 3 bases at V and 0 bases at J, with 14 bases between the two ends. Germline V gene data show CDR1 as MNHEY and CDR2 as SVGAGI. The CDR3 length is 16 residues. Input material: blood. The chain has TRBV6-5 and TRBJ2-5, with D unresolved. The sequence derives from a girl aged 2-10 years with cystic fibrosis. This chain's CDR3 is CASSYLGAGDQETQYF. DNA for the CDR3: TGTGCCAGCAGTTATCTAGGCGCAGGAGACCAAGAGACCCAGTACTTC.